This T cell receptor (beta chain) derives from a study of blood T cell repertoires in COVID-19 (dated by TCRdb to about 2020). For context, the study as a whole: Samples from collaborators originated in the United States, Italy and Spain and spanned both the acute and convalescent phases of COVID-19. The prospective study material was composed of cDNA or gDNA derived from T cells, B-cell-depleted T cells, or PBMCs. The dataset comprised deeply sampled blood TCRbeta repertoires from subjects exposed to, actively infected with, or recovered from COVID-19. The repertoires were released in a freely available public database intended as a resource for research on the immune response to SARS-CoV-2. The samples were drawn from two sources: the first 160 participants of the ongoing ImmuneRACE study, and 1,000 to 1,500 subjects contributed by 6 global collaborators. Sample metadata almost always included a de-identified subject ID, COVID-19 status, age in years and sex. Where available, HLA class I and class II types were obtained from metadata supplied by the sample provider rather than from assay-based typing.

Paper-wide results and their limitations: The amount of clinical and demographic metadata varied by source and participant and was provided uncurated.

Note on this clone: Which antigen it targets is not known. Base qualities are not recorded, but no much larger clone differs from it by a single base.

In Seattle, one collaborating source enrolled patients while the infection was active and tracked those patients longitudinally over the course of disease. The collaborating institutions used their own protocols to collect whole blood in K2EDTA tubes. For TCRbeta analysis, collaborators shipped samples as frozen whole blood, isolated PBMCs, or DNA extracted from either of those sample types. The immunoSEQ Assay, a bias-controlled multiplex PCR, was used to amplify TCRbeta CDR3 regions from genomic DNA. On the study's bioinformatics: Nucleated cell counts per sample were estimated from amplification of reference gene primers within the assay. To quantify the absolute abundance of each unique TCRbeta CDR3 rearrangement, sequence reads were collapsed and filtered. For each sample, productive Simpson clonality was calculated as the square root of Simpson's diversity index over productive rearrangements. What TCRdb holds here is the immuneACCESS table cut down to in-frame rearrangements. Part of the clones is not present; checked against another copy, under half of the missing clones reflect an unresolved V gene, and the others are unexplained. V, J and clone size derive from that table, while D and trimming were established from the DNA sequence. This sample lists approximately 460,000 clones; 75% to 90% were detected once. Together, the top ten hold roughly 0.9% of the sample.

Per the germline V gene, SGHDT is the CDR1 and YYEEEE is the CDR2. Ends trimmed: V by 3 bases, J by 10 bases; bases unmatched to a gene: 7. From the cysteine through the phenylalanine, the CDR3 covers 13 amino acids. The entry retains the CDR3 DNA only, 39 bases that are in frame from base 1. This TCR was recovered from a man between 18 and 35 years old with COVID-19, enrolled during active disease. The chain is encoded by TRBV5-6 joined to TRBJ2-1; 7 of the junction bases match TRBD2. The sequenced sample consisted of peripheral blood. The bases read TGTGCCAGCAGCTCGGGGGGAGAGGGGGAGCAGTTCTTC. It translates to CASSSGGEGEQFF.